This T cell receptor (beta chain) was sequenced for a study of cytomegalovirus exposure and HLA in healthy donors. The donors comprised healthy bone marrow donors. General study points: In a later analysis, at a false discovery rate of 0.05, approximately 16,000 TCR beta sequences were associated with HLA alleles. Later genetic work tied a missense DCLRE1C variant to beta-chain V and J trimming.

PCR employed 60 Vbeta and 13 Jbeta primers. Only in-frame clones appear in the TCRdb table, and some are missing; sequencing was by immunoSEQ multiplex PCR. The sample includes over 100,000 clones. Turning to this clone: Its antigen is not known.

Germline V gene sequence: CDR1 MNHNS, CDR2 SASEGT. CDR3 length equals 14 residues. V trimming: 6 bases; J trimming: 0 bases; junction bases outside the gene matches: 4. The origin of this receptor is a woman aged 40 to 50 in good health and CMV-seropositive. Sample: PBMCs. This chain joins TRBV6-1 and TRBJ2-7; TRBD1 matches at 8 bases. The CDR3 protein is CASSGQGASYEQYF. The CDR3 DNA reads TGTGCCAGCAGCGGACAGGGAGCCTCCTACGAGCAGTACTTC.